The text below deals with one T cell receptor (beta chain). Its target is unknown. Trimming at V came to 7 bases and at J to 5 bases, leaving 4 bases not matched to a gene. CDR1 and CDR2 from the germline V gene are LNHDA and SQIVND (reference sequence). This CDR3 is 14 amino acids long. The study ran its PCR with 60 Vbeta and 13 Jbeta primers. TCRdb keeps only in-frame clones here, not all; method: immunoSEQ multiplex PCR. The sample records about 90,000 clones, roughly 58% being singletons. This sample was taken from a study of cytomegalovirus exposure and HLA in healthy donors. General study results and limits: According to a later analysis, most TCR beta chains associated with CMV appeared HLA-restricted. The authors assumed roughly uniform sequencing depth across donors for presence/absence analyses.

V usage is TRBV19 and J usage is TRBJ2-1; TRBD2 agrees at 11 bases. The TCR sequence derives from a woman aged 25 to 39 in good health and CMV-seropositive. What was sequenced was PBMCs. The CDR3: CASTRLAGHNEQFF. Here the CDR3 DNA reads TGTGCCAGTACCCGACTAGCGGGGCACAATGAGCAGTTCTTC.